This T cell receptor (beta chain) was sequenced during a study of post-analysis software for immune sequencing data. The CDR3 is 15 residues long. Germline trimming cut 0 bases from V and 10 bases from J; bases unmatched to any gene: 5. The germline CDR1 and CDR2 sequences are MNHEY and SVGAGI. This clonotype has at least ten counts. Its antigen remains unknown. cDNA libraries for TCR beta contained unique molecular identifiers. Between about 0.85 and 10 million T cells gave rise to around 500,000 cDNA molecules. Each CDR3 protein is one row after TCRdb ran MiXCR on the PCR reads. The sample records over 150,000 distinct CDR3 sequences, 36% being singletons. The study, taken as a whole, reports: Samples sharing a preparation batch grouped tightly together when assessed by F measure. There were about five TRBV segments more frequent in patients than controls, and TRBV5-6, TRBV5-1 and TRBV20-1 were among them.

The clonotype originates from a girl aged 5-17 years with multiple sclerosis. This chain links TRBV6-5 with TRBJ2-1; 11 nucleotides agree with TRBD2. The sample here was blood, taken after autologous hematopoietic stem cell transplantation. This CDR3 is CASSYSGTSGTEQFF. The CDR3 nucleotides are TGTGCCAGCAGTTACTCGGGGACTAGCGGAACCGAGCAGTTCTTC.